This paragraph covers one TCR beta chain sequence. Its antigen is undetermined. The entry originates in a study of identifying expanded T cells in peripheral blood. Findings and limits, study-wide: Over about two and four weeks, about 15 and 19 clones changed, versus roughly 1.1 between replicates.

Assay used: immunoSEQ multiplex PCR; TCRdb lists only in-frame clones, some missing. Counted here are around 91,000 clones, approximately 88% occurring once; the ten biggest clones make up 4%. The CDR3 consists of 15 residues. Trimming cost V 3 bases and J 6 bases; bases outside gene matches: 10. Per germline, CDR1 GTSNPN and CDR2 SVGIG (reference sequence). The sequenced sample was blood. The chain couples TRBV30 to TRBJ2-2, with 7 bases matching TRBD1. The origin of this receptor is a person aged 18 to 70 in good health. The CDR3 DNA reads as TGTGCCTGGAGCAAACTGGACAGGTCGCCCGGGGAGCTGTTTTTT. Translation gives CAWSKLDRSPGELFF. The full variable domain, its missing parts supplied by reference TRBV30 and TRBJ2-2, is SQTIHQWPATLVQPVGSPLSLECTVEGTSNPNLYWYRQAAGRGLQLLFYSVGIGQISSEVPQNLSASRPQDRQFILSSKKLLLSDSGFYLCAWSKLDRSPGELFFGEGSRLTVL.